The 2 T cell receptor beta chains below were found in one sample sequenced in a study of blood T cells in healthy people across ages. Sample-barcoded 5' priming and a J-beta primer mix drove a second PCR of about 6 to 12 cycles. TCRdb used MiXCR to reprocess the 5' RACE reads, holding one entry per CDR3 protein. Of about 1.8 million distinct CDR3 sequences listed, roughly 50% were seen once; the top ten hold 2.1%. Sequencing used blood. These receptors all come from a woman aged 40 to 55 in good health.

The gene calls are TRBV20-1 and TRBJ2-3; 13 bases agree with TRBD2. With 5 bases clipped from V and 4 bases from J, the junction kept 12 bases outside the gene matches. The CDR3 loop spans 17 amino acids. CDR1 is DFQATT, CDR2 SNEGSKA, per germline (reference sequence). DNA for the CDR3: TGCAGTGCTCCTACTAGCGGGGGGGTACTGTGGCCAGATACGCAGTATTTT. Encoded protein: CSAPTSGGVLWPDTQYF.

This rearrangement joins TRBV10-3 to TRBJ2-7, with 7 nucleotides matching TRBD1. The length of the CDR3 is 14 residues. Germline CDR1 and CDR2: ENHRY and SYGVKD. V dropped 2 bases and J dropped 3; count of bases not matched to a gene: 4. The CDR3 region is CAISEGTDLYEQYF. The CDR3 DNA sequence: TGTGCCATCAGTGAGGGGACAGACCTCTACGAGCAGTACTTC.